The 23 T cell receptor beta chains below come from one sample, sequenced in a study of identical twins. TCRdb called the 5' RACE reads again in MiXCR, with one record for every CDR3 protein. The sample yields about 240,000 distinct CDR3 sequences, roughly a tenth seen once. The sequencing input was memory T cells sorted from blood. These receptors were taken from a man between 50 and 59 years old in good health.

The rearrangement uses TRBV24-1 and TRBJ2-5; 15 nucleotides line up with TRBD2. Germline CDR1 is KGHDR and CDR2 is SFDVKD. The CDR3 is 17 residues long. The ends lost 4 bases at V and 4 bases at J; junction bases unmatched: 6. CDR3 sequence: CATSDAGLAGGRETQYF. The CDR3 DNA reads TGTGCCACCAGTGACGCTGGACTAGCGGGAGGGCGAGAGACCCAGTACTTC.

The sample holds many counts of this clonotype. The gene calls are TRBV20-1 and TRBJ2-7; TRBD1 matches at 9 bases. V gave up 3 bases and J gave up 4 bases; unmatched junction bases: 10. Germline V gives CDR1 DFQATT, CDR2 SNEGSKA (reference sequence). The CDR3 sequence is 15 residues long. The DNA of the CDR3 is TGCAGTGCTAGCGGATTGACAGGGGGATTATACGAGCAGTACTTC. Translating gives CSASGLTGGLYEQYF.

This clonotype occurred many times. CDR3 coding DNA: TGTGCCAGCAGACTTATATCCGGGACAGGGTCCTACGAGCAGTACTTC. Protein product: CASRLISGTGSYEQYF. The chain uses TRBV7-9 and TRBJ2-7; 9 positions agree with TRBD1. Germline CDR1 is SEHNR and CDR2 is FQNEAQ (reference sequence). V gave up 6 bases and J gave up 1 base; unmatched junction bases: 10. The CDR3 contains 16 residues.

This clonotype was detected ten times or more. The rearrangement joins TRBV16 to TRBJ1-5; D gene uncertain. The CDR3 totals 14 residues. Trimming pared 0 bases from V and 3 bases from J, leaving 6 bases between. Per the germline V gene, CDR1 is KGHSY and CDR2 is FQNENV. The CDR3 loop reads CASSQSAANQPQHF. CDR3 DNA sequence: TGTGCCAGCAGCCAATCGGCGGCCAATCAGCCCCAGCATTTT.

This clonotype was seen a few times. V gene TRBV7-8 combines with J gene TRBJ2-5; TRBD2 matches 7 bases. Germline trimming cut 5 bases from V and 0 bases from J; bases unmatched to any gene: 3. This CDR3 is built from 14 residues. The V gene's germline CDR1 is SGHVS and CDR2 FQNEAQ. The CDR3 is CASSLSGNQETQYF. The CDR3 DNA reads as TGTGCCAGCAGCCTGAGCGGGAACCAAGAGACCCAGTACTTC.

The chain couples TRBV29-1 to TRBJ1-2; 7 bases are a match to TRBD1. This CDR3 region has 12 residues. Trimming cost V 5 bases and J 8 bases; bases outside gene matches: 8. Germline assignment: CDR1 SQVTM and CDR2 ANQGSEA. CDR3 residues: CSVSAGTVGYTF. The DNA of the CDR3 is TGCAGCGTTTCCGCCGGGACAGTCGGCTACACCTTC.

This clonotype was observed at least ten times. In DNA form, the CDR3 reads TGTGCCAGCACTAAGGGTACAAATCAGCCCCAGCATTTT. Residues: CASTKGTNQPQHF. The rearrangement links TRBV6-2 or TRBV6-3 to TRBJ1-5, with D uncertain. Per germline, CDR1 MNHEY and CDR2 SVGEGT. This CDR3 is built from 13 residues. Trimming left V 7 bases short and J 4 bases short, with 11 bases between.

Ten or more counts support this clonotype. This chain links TRBV29-1 with TRBJ1-4; TRBD1 might be the D (6 bases). This CDR3 is 14 amino acids long. Per the germline V gene, CDR1 is SQVTM and CDR2 is ANQGSEA. Between the trimmed V and J ends, which lost 4 bases and 2 bases, there was a span of 11 bases. The CDR3 sequence is CSVAQGGTNEKLFF. The CDR3 DNA reads TGCAGCGTTGCACAGGGAGGCACTAATGAAAAACTGTTTTTT.

V is TRBV20-1 and J is TRBJ2-1, with TRBD2 identical over 10 bases. In germline, CDR1 is DFQATT, CDR2 SNEGSKA (reference sequence). With V trimmed by 7 bases and J by 4 bases, 4 bases remained unmatched. The CDR3 loop spans 13 amino acids. CDR3 loop: CSVTSGQYNEQFF. The CDR3 DNA reads TGCAGTGTGACTAGCGGGCAGTACAATGAGCAGTTCTTC.

This chain links TRBV14 with TRBJ2-7, with 12 positions matching TRBD2. The trim removed 4 bases at V and 4 bases at J, leaving 11 bases unmatched. CDR3 length: 17 residues. Germline CDR1 and CDR2: SGHDN and FVKESK. For the CDR3, the DNA is TGTGCCAGCAGCCGATTTATACGGACTAGCGGGGTGTACGAGCAGTACTTC. Translating gives CASSRFIRTSGVYEQYF.

This clonotype came up a few times. The rearrangement joins TRBV19 to TRBJ2-2, with 9 bases lining up with TRBD1. Trimming took 9 bases from V and 7 from J; bases not matched to a gene: 9. The CDR3 consists of 14 residues. The germline V gene has CDR1 LNHDA and CDR2 SQIVND (reference sequence). The CDR3 is CASIGTGRVGELFF. CDR3 nucleotides: TGTGCCAGCATCGGGACAGGGCGGGTCGGGGAGCTGTTTTTT. Looking up the rest from reference TRBV19 and TRBJ2-2 gives the full variable domain: DGGITQSPKYLFRKEGQNVTLSCEQNLNHDAMYWYRQDPGQGLRLIYYSQIVNDFQKGDIAEGYSVSREKKESFPLTVTSAQKNPTAFYLCASIGTGRVGELFFGEGSRLTVL.

This clonotype has ten or more counts. The V call is TRBV4-3, the J call TRBJ1-5; D not certain. The CDR3 covers 14 residues. The V gene's germline CDR1 is LGHNA and CDR2 YSLEER. Trimming took off 6 bases at V and 1 base at J, with 10 bases between the two ends. The CDR3 nucleotides are TGCGCCAGCAGGCTTGGACCGAGCAATCAGCCCCAGCATTTT. It yields the protein CASRLGPSNQPQHF.

This clonotype was counted at least ten times. The chain carries TRBV2 and TRBJ2-1; D unresolved. From germline, CDR1 is SNHLY and CDR2 FYNNEI. The CDR3 runs 16 residues. Trimming stripped 7 bases from V and 6 bases from J, with 22 bases between. The chain's CDR3 is CASKTRPWIMSNEQFF. In DNA, the CDR3 is TGTGCCAGCAAGACGAGGCCGTGGATCATGTCCAATGAGCAGTTCTTC. The whole variable domain, filled in from reference TRBV2 and TRBJ2-1, reads EPEVTQTPSHQVTQMGQEVILRCVPISNHLYFYWYRQILGQKVEFLVSFYNNEISEKSEIFDDQFSVERPDGSNFTLKIRSTKLEDSAMYFCASKTRPWIMSNEQFFGPGTRLTVL.

This clonotype occurred a few times. The chain combines TRBV6-1 with TRBJ1-5; D gene uncertain. This CDR3 comprises 13 residues. Germline loops: CDR1 MNHNS, CDR2 SASEGT. Trimming stripped 4 bases from V and 6 bases from J, with 10 bases between. The CDR3 is CASSAVRVQPQHF. CDR3 nucleotides: TGTGCCAGCAGTGCCGTCCGAGTTCAGCCCCAGCATTTT.

In this sample, this clonotype turned up many times. V is TRBV4-1 and J is TRBJ2-5, with D perhaps TRBD1 (6 bases). Trimming removed 1 base from V and 3 bases from J, with 12 bases in between. The CDR3 has 15 residues. CDR1 and CDR2 from the germline V gene are MGHRA and YSYEKL. The CDR3 DNA follows: TGCGCCAGCAGCCAAGCCCCAGGGGCCAAAGAGACCCAGTACTTC. It codes for CASSQAPGAKETQYF.

Ten or more counts support this clonotype. The J gene is TRBJ2-2, the V gene TRBV29-1; the D is unclear. The CDR3 is made up of 13 amino acids. The germline V and J ends were trimmed by 6 bases and 4 bases, with 12 bases remaining between them. The germline V gene encodes CDR1 SQVTM and CDR2 ANQGSEA. DNA for the CDR3: TGCAGCGTCCGGGCAGTAGGCACCGGGGAGCTGTTTTTT. Translated: CSVRAVGTGELFF.

This clonotype was recorded at least ten times. The chain couples TRBV28 to TRBJ2-1; 10 bases agree with TRBD2. The CDR3 is 14 residues long. With V trimmed by 6 bases and J by 5 bases, 4 bases remained unmatched. Germline CDR1 reads MDHEN; CDR2 reads SYDVKM. Written as DNA, the CDR3 is TGTGCCAGCAGGTGGACTAGCGGTGACAATGAGCAGTTCTTC. It encodes CASRWTSGDNEQFF.

This chain uses TRBV6-5 with TRBJ2-5; 15 nucleotides align to TRBD2. Germline CDR1 MNHEY, CDR2 SVGAGI. V was clipped by 2 bases and J by 6 bases; unmatched bases: 4. This CDR3 is 16 amino acids long. CDR3 coding DNA: TGTGCCAGCAGTTACACGGGACTAGCGGGGGGTCAGACCCAGTACTTC. Protein product: CASSYTGLAGGQTQYF.

The rearrangement joins TRBV20-1 to TRBJ2-3; 8 bases are a match to TRBD2. The CDR3 extends over 14 amino acids. The V gene's germline CDR1 is DFQATT and CDR2 SNEGSKA (reference sequence). Trimming at V came to 5 bases and at J to 3 bases, leaving 7 bases not matched to a gene. The CDR3 bases are TGCAGTGCTCTTGCGGGGGGTCTTACAGATACGCAGTATTTT. As protein: CSALAGGLTDTQYF.

This sequence joins TRBV20-1 and TRBJ1-1; unclear D gene. Germline loops: CDR1 DFQATT, CDR2 SNEGSKA (reference sequence). The CDR3 extends over 14 amino acids. Trimming removed 6 bases at V and 2 bases at J, with 16 bases between. The CDR3 nucleotides read TGCAGTGCCGGATCCGCTTACCCTAACACTGAAGCTTTCTTT. Its translation is CSAGSAYPNTEAFF.

This clonotype was seen ten or more times. The chain is built from TRBV3-1 and TRBJ2-1, with no clear D. Trimming removed 1 base from V and 13 bases from J, with 11 bases in between. CDR3 length: 12 residues. Germline-derived CDR1 and CDR2 are LGHDT and YNNKEL (reference sequence). The CDR3 region is CASSQVGRTQFF. The CDR3 bases are TGTGCCAGCAGCCAAGTTGGCAGGACCCAGTTCTTC.

This clonotype was counted many times. The chain employs TRBV9 and TRBJ2-1; D is tentatively TRBD1 or TRBD2 (7 bases each). Germline-derived CDR1 and CDR2 are SGDLS and YYNGEE. The CDR3 is 17 residues long. V gave up 0 bases and J gave up 9 bases, with 22 bases separating them. This chain's CDR3 is CASSVDLGRGGSIEQFF. The CDR3 region has the DNA TGTGCCAGCAGCGTAGATCTGGGCAGGGGGGGGAGCATTGAGCAGTTCTTC.

The rearrangement links TRBV29-1 to TRBJ2-1; D remains unclear. The CDR3 is 13 amino acids. Trimming cost V 3 bases and J 1 base, with 7 bases left between them. Germline lookup yields CDR1 SQVTM and CDR2 ANQGSEA. The CDR3 nucleotides are TGCAGCGTTGAGGGTGGATCCTACAATGAGCAGTTCTTC. Protein sequence: CSVEGGSYNEQFF.